What follows are 17 T cell receptor beta chains derived from one specimen sequenced in a study of T-cell reconstitution after alpha-beta-depleted transplantation in children. Preparation of the TCRbeta library used unique molecular identifiers. From the PCR reads, TCRdb called clonotypes with MiXCR, one entry per CDR3 protein. Among approximately 89,000 distinct CDR3 sequences listed, roughly 15% were seen once. The sequencing used PBMCs, mostly from graft donor cells, collected 180 days after TCRalphabeta/CD19-depleted stem cell transplant. The receptors stem from a male patient aged 2 to 9 who had a stem cell transplant for acute lymphoblastic leukemia, so the T cells may come from the graft donor.

CDR3 in amino acids: CAAGVTDTQYF. CDR3 nucleotides: TGTGCCGCCGGGGTGACAGATACGCAGTATTTT. The J gene is TRBJ2-3, the V gene TRBV27, with a weak D call TRBD2 (5 bases). Trimming took 11 bases from V and 3 from J, leaving 9 bases between them. The CDR3 length is 11 residues. Germline-derived CDR1 and CDR2 are MNHEY and SMNVEV (reference sequence).

The chain uses TRBV7-2 and TRBJ2-1; D is unclear. Germline-derived CDR1 and CDR2 are SGHTA and FQGNSA. Trimming stripped 5 bases from V and 5 bases from J, with 1 base between. The CDR3 is 10 residues long. Here the CDR3 DNA reads TGTGCCAGCAGCGACAATGAGCAGTTCTTC. Amino acid sequence: CASSDNEQFF.

V and J are TRBV18 and TRBJ2-7, with 7 bases fitting TRBD1. Germline V gene lookup returns CDR1 KGHSH and CDR2 LQKENI. V was pared by 3 bases and J by 2 bases, with 7 bases of the junction left unmatched. There are 15 residues in the CDR3. The CDR3 nucleotides are TGTGCCAGCTCACCGCGACAGGGACAGACCTACGAGCAGTACTTC. The encoded protein is CASSPRQGQTYEQYF.

This clonotype was detected a few times. The junction and the germline gene differ at one end; a read error may be behind it. The chain couples TRBV6-5 to TRBJ2-5; D may be TRBD1 (5 bases). This CDR3 contains 14 residues. Germline V CDR1 and CDR2: MNHEY, SVGAGI. Here the CDR3 DNA reads TGTTCCAGCAGTTATCGGCAGGGTCAAGAGACCCAGTACTTC. Its translation is CSSSYRQGQETQYF.

V usage is TRBV5-5 and J usage is TRBJ2-1; TRBD2 matches at 12 bases. The V and J ends lost 2 bases and 4 bases, in that order; junction bases with no gene match: 1. This CDR3 spans 15 amino acids. Germline lookup yields CDR1 SGHKS and CDR2 YYEKEE (reference sequence). CDR3 sequence (DNA): TGTGCCAGCAGCTTAGGACTAGCGGGGTACAATGAGCAGTTCTTC. Translation: CASSLGLAGYNEQFF.

The chain carries TRBV9 and TRBJ2-4; D call uncertain. Germline CDR1 and CDR2: SGDLS and YYNGEE. V lost 1 base to trimming and J lost 1 base, with 18 bases between them. This CDR3 contains 18 residues. The CDR3 DNA is TGTGCCAGCAGCGTATCCTCCGGGTTCGTGCATGCCAAAAACATTCAGTACTTC. It yields the protein CASSVSSGFVHAKNIQYF. The whole variable domain, remainder taken from reference TRBV9 and TRBJ2-4, is DSGVTQTPKHLITATGQRVTLRCSPRSGDLSVYWYQQSLDQGLQFLIQYYNGEERAKGNILERFSAQQFPDLHSELNLSSLELGDSALYFCASSVSSGFVHAKNIQYFGAGTRLSVL.

This clonotype was found many times. The chain employs TRBV16 and TRBJ2-3; a weak D match, TRBD1 (6 bases). V was shortened by 7 bases and J by 4 bases, with 18 bases between the two germline ends. CDR3 length: 15 residues. CDR1 KGHSY and CDR2 FQNENV come from the germline V gene. CDR3 coding DNA: TGTGCCAGCACCGAGGTTGGGGACATAGCAGATACGCAGTATTTT. Translation: CASTEVGDIADTQYF.

This clonotype was observed a few times. V is TRBV5-1 and J is TRBJ1-5, with D uncertain. Germline-derived CDR1 and CDR2 are SGHRS and YFSETQ. The length of the CDR3 is 13 residues. V lost 7 bases and J 3 bases, leaving 11 bases between the germline ends. The CDR3 coding sequence is TGCGCCAGCGGCGCACGACCCAATCAGCCCCAGCATTTT. It specifies CASGARPNQPQHF. The full variable domain, completed using reference TRBV5-1 and TRBJ1-5, is KAGVTQTPRYLIKTRGQQVTLSCSPISGHRSVSWYQQTPGQGLQFLFEYFSETQRNKGNFPGRFSGRQFSNSRSEMNVSTLELGDSALYLCASGARPNQPQHFGDGTRLSIL.

The V gene is TRBV12-3 or TRBV12-4, the J gene TRBJ1-1, with 7 bases matching TRBD1. V dropped 1 base and J dropped 7; count of bases not matched to a gene: 9. CDR3 size: 15 residues. DNA for the CDR3: TGTGCCAGCAGTTTAGACCGCCAGGGGGGTGTTGAAGCTTTCTTT. It translates to CASSLDRQGGVEAFF.

Many counts were recorded for this clonotype. V and J are TRBV3-1 and TRBJ2-1; 14 nucleotides agree with TRBD2. This CDR3 is built from 16 residues. Germline V gene sequence: CDR1 LGHDT, CDR2 YNNKEL (reference sequence). The J segment lost 5 bases and the V segment lost 5 bases, leaving 5 bases of the junction unmatched. CDR3 region: CASSTRLAGGDNEQFF. In DNA form, the CDR3 reads TGTGCCAGCAGCACCCGACTAGCGGGGGGGGACAATGAGCAGTTCTTC.

This clonotype was found a few times. The chain joins TRBV5-1 to TRBJ2-1, with D tentatively TRBD1 (5 bases). Trimming took off 4 bases at V and 4 bases at J, with 12 bases between the two ends. This CDR3 contains 14 residues. The germline gives CDR1 SGHRS, CDR2 YFSETQ. The CDR3 region has the DNA TGCGCCAGCAGCCCCGGACAACCGTACAATGAGCAGTTCTTC. It codes for CASSPGQPYNEQFF. Variable domain in full (rest from reference TRBV5-1 and TRBJ2-1): KAGVTQTPRYLIKTRGQQVTLSCSPISGHRSVSWYQQTPGQGLQFLFEYFSETQRNKGNFPGRFSGRQFSNSRSEMNVSTLELGDSALYLCASSPGQPYNEQFFGPGTRLTVL.

The gene calls are TRBV20-1 and TRBJ2-5; D might be TRBD1 (6 bases). The CDR3 is 15 amino acids. The V and J ends lost 1 base and 7 bases respectively, with 19 bases between them. From germline, CDR1 is DFQATT and CDR2 SNEGSKA (reference sequence). This CDR3 is CSARGRSGVSSTQYF. The CDR3 region has the DNA TGCAGTGCTAGAGGACGATCAGGGGTTTCATCGACCCAGTACTTC.

This chain connects TRBV24-1 to TRBJ2-2; D remains ambiguous. The CDR3 sequence is 13 residues long. Germline-derived CDR1 and CDR2 are KGHDR and SFDVKD. Trimming removed 12 bases at V and 1 base at J, with 11 bases between. CDR3 region: CAARKQNTGELFF. As DNA, the CDR3 is TGTGCCGCACGAAAACAGAACACCGGGGAGCTGTTTTTT.

The table lists this clonotype with a few counts. The gene calls are TRBV5-5 and TRBJ2-1; 10 bases fit TRBD1. V trimming: 4 bases; J trimming: 6 bases; junction bases outside the gene matches: 10. Germline CDR1 SGHKS, CDR2 YYEKEE (reference sequence). This CDR3 has 16 amino acids. CDR3: CASSLDTGTGANEQFF. In DNA form, the CDR3 reads TGTGCCAGCAGCCTCGATACCGGGACAGGGGCCAATGAGCAGTTCTTC.

In its sample, this clonotype was seen many times. This sequence joins TRBV4-3 and TRBJ2-6; D unclear. The V end lost 1 base, the J end lost 4 bases, and 11 bases lay between the germline ends. Per germline, CDR1 LGHNA and CDR2 YSLEER. The CDR3 is made up of 16 amino acids. The CDR3 DNA reads as TGCGCCAGCAGCCAAGTCAGAGGATCCGGGGCCAACGTCCTGACTTTC. Translation gives CASSQVRGSGANVLTF.

The gene calls are TRBV19 and TRBJ2-6, with 7 bases aligning to TRBD1. There are 18 residues in the CDR3. V dropped 6 bases and J dropped 3; count of bases not matched to a gene: 14. The V gene's germline CDR1 is LNHDA and CDR2 SQIVND (reference sequence). The CDR3 here is CASSRNGEGGRGANVLTF. CDR3 DNA sequence: TGTGCCAGTAGCCGAAACGGCGAAGGGGGCCGTGGGGCCAACGTCCTGACTTTC.

This clonotype has more than one count but fewer than ten. The V gene is TRBV5-6, the J gene TRBJ1-1, with D perhaps matching TRBD1 (6 bases). This CDR3 has 12 residues. V shed 7 bases and J shed 7 bases, with 14 bases lying between them. Per the germline V gene, CDR1 is SGHDT and CDR2 is YYEEEE. CDR3 sequence: CASHTGSNEAFF. CDR3 DNA sequence: TGTGCCAGCCACACAGGGAGTAATGAAGCTTTCTTT.